This is a list of T cell receptor beta chains from one sample in a study of blood T cell repertoires in COVID-19. Data came from immunoSEQ multiplex PCR; TCRdb stores just in-frame clones and leaves some out. The sample includes 120,000 or so clones, about 85% of them seen just once. The sequenced sample was peripheral blood. These receptors all stem from a man in his sixties with acute or convalescent COVID-19. Each CDR3 is given with its conserved first and last residue. D genes are given only for firm matches. Clone size is shown for a subset of rows, as once, few, many or a class of expanded clone.

V gene: TRBV5-5; clone size: NA; D gene: NA; J gene: TRBJ1-1; CDR3 protein: CASSLDTGRGTEAFF; CDR3 DNA: TGTGCCAGCAGCTTAGATACAGGGAGGGGGACTGAAGCTTTCTTT
V gene: TRBV28; clone size: NA; D gene: NA; J gene: TRBJ1-4; CDR3 protein: CASSLGQLGGGKLFF; CDR3 DNA: TGTGCCAGCAGTTTAGGACAGTTGGGGGGGGGAAAACTGTTTTTT
V gene: TRBV27; clone size: few; D gene: NA; J gene: TRBJ1-2; CDR3 protein: CASSPGTRPNYGYTF; CDR3 DNA: TGTGCCAGCAGTCCAGGGACACGACCTAACTATGGCTACACCTTC
V gene: TRBV6-1; clone size: NA; D gene: TRBD1; J gene: TRBJ1-2; CDR3 protein: CASSGAGGALYGYTF; CDR3 DNA: TGTGCCAGCAGTGGAGCAGGGGGGGCACTATATGGCTACACCTTC
V gene: TRBV24-1; clone size: NA; D gene: TRBD2; J gene: TRBJ2-3; CDR3 protein: CATSDTGTSGSPDTQYF; CDR3 DNA: TGTGCCACCAGTGATACCGGGACTAGCGGGAGTCCAGATACGCAGTATTTT
V gene: TRBV5-1; clone size: NA; D gene: NA; J gene: TRBJ1-1; CDR3 protein: CASSLGVRGTEAFF; CDR3 DNA: TGCGCCAGCAGCTTGGGGGTCAGGGGCACTGAAGCTTTCTTT
V gene: TRBV10-3; clone size: NA; D gene: TRBD2; J gene: TRBJ2-1; CDR3 protein: CAIKGSGSGNEQFF; CDR3 DNA: TGTGCCATCAAGGGGAGCGGGAGTGGCAATGAGCAGTTCTTC
V gene: TRBV18; clone size: NA; D gene: TRBD1; J gene: TRBJ1-1; CDR3 protein: CASSPPGQMNTEAFF; CDR3 DNA: TGTGCCAGCTCACCACCGGGACAGATGAACACTGAAGCTTTCTTT
V gene: TRBV6-2/TRBV6-3; clone size: NA; D gene: NA; J gene: TRBJ1-6; CDR3 protein: CASSYRENNSPLHF; CDR3 DNA: TGTGCCAGCAGTTACAGGGAGAATAATTCACCCCTCCACTTT
V gene: TRBV5-1; clone size: NA; D gene: TRBD1; J gene: TRBJ1-4; CDR3 protein: CASSYGTGGEKLFF; CDR3 DNA: TGCGCCAGCAGCTATGGGACAGGGGGTGAAAAACTGTTTTTT
V gene: TRBV4-1; clone size: NA; D gene: NA; J gene: TRBJ2-7; CDR3 protein: CASSQSTRGHYEQYF; CDR3 DNA: TGCGCCAGCAGCCAGAGTACAAGGGGCCACTACGAGCAGTACTTC
V gene: TRBV5-1; clone size: NA; D gene: NA; J gene: TRBJ2-1; CDR3 protein: CASSPAPERLVPFF; CDR3 DNA: TGCGCCAGCAGCCCAGCTCCCGAACGACTAGTGCCTTTCTTC
V gene: TRBV30; clone size: NA; D gene: TRBD2; J gene: TRBJ2-3; CDR3 protein: CAWSVRLAGGTDTQYF; CDR3 DNA: TGTGCCTGGAGTGTAAGACTAGCGGGAGGGACAGATACGCAGTATTTT
V gene: TRBV27; clone size: NA; D gene: TRBD1; J gene: TRBJ2-3; CDR3 protein: CASSLYMTGLDTQYF; CDR3 DNA: TGTGCCAGCAGTCTTTATATGACAGGGTTAGATACGCAGTATTTT
V gene: TRBV6-5; clone size: NA; D gene: TRBD1; J gene: TRBJ1-1; CDR3 protein: CATLTGYTEAFF; CDR3 DNA: TGTGCCACCCTGACAGGGTACACTGAAGCTTTCTTT
V gene: TRBV27; clone size: NA; D gene: TRBD2; J gene: TRBJ2-7; CDR3 protein: CASSLSAGGPHLSF; CDR3 DNA: TGTGCCAGCAGTTTATCGGCGGGAGGGCCCCATTTATCGTTC
V gene: TRBV27; clone size: NA; D gene: NA; J gene: TRBJ1-2; CDR3 protein: CASSPDILYGYTF; CDR3 DNA: TGTGCCAGCAGTCCGGACATATTATATGGCTACACCTTC
V gene: TRBV24-1; clone size: few; D gene: TRBD2; J gene: TRBJ2-5; CDR3 protein: CATSETSGRVETQYF; CDR3 DNA: TGTGCCACCAGTGAGACTAGCGGGAGGGTTGAGACCCAGTACTTC
V gene: TRBV25-1; clone size: NA; D gene: NA; J gene: TRBJ2-6; CDR3 protein: CASSAPPSSGANVLTF; CDR3 DNA: TGTGCCAGCAGTGCCCCCCCCAGCTCTGGGGCCAACGTCCTGACTTTC
V gene: TRBV13; clone size: NA; D gene: NA; J gene: TRBJ1-6; CDR3 protein: CASSSLNSPLHF; CDR3 DNA: TGTGCCAGCAGTTCCCTTAATTCACCCCTCCACTTT
V gene: TRBV5-4; clone size: NA; D gene: NA; J gene: TRBJ2-1; CDR3 protein: CASSLGASDAYNEQFF; CDR3 DNA: TGTGCCAGCAGCTTGGGGGCTAGCGATGCCTACAATGAGCAGTTCTTC
V gene: TRBV4-1; clone size: once; D gene: TRBD2; J gene: TRBJ2-1; CDR3 protein: CASSRGAGGPREQFF; CDR3 DNA: TGCGCCAGCAGCCGGGGCGCGGGAGGGCCAAGGGAGCAGTTCTTC
V gene: TRBV13; clone size: NA; D gene: NA; J gene: TRBJ1-1; CDR3 protein: CASSQQVNTEAFF; CDR3 DNA: TGTGCCAGCAGCCAACAGGTGAACACTGAAGCTTTCTTT
V gene: TRBV7-9; clone size: NA; D gene: TRBD1; J gene: TRBJ1-2; CDR3 protein: CASRYTGTGGYTF; CDR3 DNA: TGTGCCAGCAGGTATACCGGGACAGGTGGCTACACCTTC
V gene: TRBV6-6; clone size: NA; D gene: NA; J gene: TRBJ2-5; CDR3 protein: CASSPYRASGGQEAQYF; CDR3 DNA: TGTGCCAGCAGTCCGTATAGAGCGTCGGGTGGACAAGAGGCCCAGTACTTC
V gene: TRBV3-1/TRBV3-2; clone size: NA; D gene: NA; J gene: TRBJ1-5; CDR3 protein: CASSQDTGIGQPQHF; CDR3 DNA: TGTGCCAGCAGCCAAGATACGGGGATCGGTCAGCCCCAGCATTTT
V gene: TRBV6-6; clone size: NA; D gene: NA; J gene: TRBJ1-5; CDR3 protein: CASSRDSYSNQPQHF; CDR3 DNA: TGTGCCAGCAGCCGTGACAGTTATAGCAATCAGCCCCAGCATTTT
V gene: TRBV5-1; clone size: NA; D gene: TRBD2; J gene: TRBJ2-3; CDR3 protein: CASSSLAGGSTDTQYF; CDR3 DNA: TGCGCCAGCAGCTCCCTAGCGGGAGGGAGCACAGATACGCAGTATTTT
V gene: TRBV6-6; clone size: NA; D gene: TRBD2; J gene: TRBJ2-2; CDR3 protein: CASSSLAGEGTGELFF; CDR3 DNA: TGTGCCAGCAGTTCACTAGCGGGAGAAGGCACCGGGGAGCTGTTTTTT
V gene: TRBV5-1; clone size: once; D gene: TRBD1; J gene: TRBJ1-4; CDR3 protein: CASSYHGTANEKLFF; CDR3 DNA: TGCGCCAGCAGCTACCACGGGACAGCTAATGAAAAACTGTTTTTT
V gene: TRBV7-9; clone size: once; D gene: NA; J gene: TRBJ1-1; CDR3 protein: CASSFVQGTEAFF; CDR3 DNA: TGTGCCAGCAGCTTTGTACAGGGTACTGAAGCTTTCTTT
V gene: TRBV18; clone size: NA; D gene: NA; J gene: TRBJ2-7; CDR3 protein: CATQLWQGSSYEQYF; CDR3 DNA: TGTGCCACCCAATTGTGGCAGGGGAGTTCCTACGAGCAGTACTTC
V gene: TRBV2; clone size: NA; D gene: NA; J gene: TRBJ2-7; CDR3 protein: CASKWRDSREQYF; CDR3 DNA: TGTGCCAGCAAGTGGCGGGACAGTCGGGAGCAGTACTTC